This paragraph reports one T cell receptor beta chain. V lost 5 bases and J lost 5; bases outside the gene matches: 8. The germline V gene encodes CDR1 GTSNPN and CDR2 SVGIG (reference sequence). The length of the CDR3 is 13 residues. The data were taken from a study of OX40 agonist ivuxolimab in advanced cancers. Generated by immunoSEQ multiplex PCR, the TCRdb table keeps only in-frame clones and is missing some. The sample carries under 40,000 clones, just under 80% recorded once. The source was CD4+ or CD8+ T cells sorted from blood, collected in a trial of the OX40 agonist ivuxolimab. The source of this sequence is an adult with an advanced solid tumor such as melanoma, head and neck, liver or kidney cancer. This chain uses TRBV30 with TRBJ1-1; TRBD1 agrees at 7 bases. DNA for the CDR3: TGTGCCTGGGACAGGGTACGACTAACTGAAGCTTTCTTT. Protein product: CAWDRVRLTEAFF.